This T cell receptor beta chain emerged from a study of shared clonotypes between healthy human individuals. Investigators divided CD4+ cells into CD45RA+ naive and CD45RA-negative memory subsets. The ends were cut back, 5 bases at V and 2 bases at J, with 7 bases in the middle. This CDR3 has 13 amino acids. Germline V gene data show CDR1 as MNHEY and CDR2 as SMNVEV (reference sequence). In replicate PCRs of sorted subsets, approximately 210 ng DNA, approximately 30,000 T cell genomes, was used. The method was immunoSEQ multiplex PCR; TCRdb's version includes in-frame clones alone and lacks a portion of them. The sample holds 2 million to 2.5 million clones, 85% to 95% seen once.

This chain joins TRBV27 and TRBJ1-5, with D uncertain. The sequence was collected from a man aged 18 to 29 in good health. Material: naive CD4+ T cells sorted from blood. Subset described: CD45RA+ positively selected. The CDR3 is CASSRSGNQPQHF. The CDR3 DNA reads as TGTGCCAGCAGTCGGTCGGGCAATCAGCCCCAGCATTTT.